The T cell receptor beta chain under discussion was sequenced for a study of blood T cell repertoires in COVID-19. Turning to the study itself: The United States, Italy and Spain provided the acute and convalescent COVID-19 samples. From T cells, B-cell-depleted T cells, or PBMCs came the material, which was cDNA or gDNA.

V shed 4 bases and J 5 bases; nucleotides not matched to a gene: 10. The CDR3 is 16 amino acids. Germline V gives CDR1 SGHNT, CDR2 YYREEE (reference sequence). Per the original methods: Amplifying reference gene primers gave estimates of nucleated cell counts. TCRdb keeps only in-frame clones here, not all; method: immunoSEQ multiplex PCR. The D gene and trimming were derived from the DNA, and the V and J assignments and clone size from that table. The sample records 36,000 or so clones, roughly nine tenths being singletons. The TCR sequence derives from a human donor in a cohort sampled during active COVID-19. Source material: peripheral blood. The chain has TRBV5-4 and TRBJ2-7; TRBD2 aligns across 12 bases. The DNA for the CDR3 is TGTGCCAGCAGCCGGGGACTAGCGGGCCGTAACCACGAGCAGTACTTC. Residues: CASSRGLAGRNHEQYF. Full variable domain (rest looked up from reference TRBV5-4 and TRBJ2-7): ETGVTQSPTHLIKTRGQQVTLRCSSQSGHNTVSWYQQALGQGPQFIFQYYREEENGRGNFPPRFSGLQFPNYSSELNVNALELDDSALYLCASSRGLAGRNHEQYFGPGTRLTVT.